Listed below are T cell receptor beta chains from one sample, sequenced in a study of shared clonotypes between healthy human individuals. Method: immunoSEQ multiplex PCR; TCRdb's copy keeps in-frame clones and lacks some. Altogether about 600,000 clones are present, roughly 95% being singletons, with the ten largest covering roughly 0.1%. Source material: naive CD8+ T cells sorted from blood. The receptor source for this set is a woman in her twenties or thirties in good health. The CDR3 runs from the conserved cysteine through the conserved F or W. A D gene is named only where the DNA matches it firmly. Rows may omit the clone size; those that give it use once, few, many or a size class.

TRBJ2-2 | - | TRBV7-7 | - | TGTGCCAGCAGCTTAGCGGACAGTAACACCGGGGAGCTGTTTTTT | CASSLADSNTGELFF
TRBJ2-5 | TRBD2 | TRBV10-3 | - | TGTGCCATCAGTGCAAACCCGACTCTAGCGGGACACGAAGAGACCCAGTACTTC | CAISANPTLAGHEETQYF
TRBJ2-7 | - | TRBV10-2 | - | TGCGCCAGCAGTGTCGGGCCCTACGAGCAGTACTTC | CASSVGPYEQYF
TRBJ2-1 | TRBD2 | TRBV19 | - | TGTGCCAGCCGACTAGCGGGGGTCAATGAGCAGTTCTTC | CASRLAGVNEQFF
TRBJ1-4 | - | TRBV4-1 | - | TGCGCCAGCAGCCCTAGGGCCATCCTGGGAGAAAAACTGTTTTTT | CASSPRAILGEKLFF
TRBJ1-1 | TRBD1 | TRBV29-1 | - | TGCAGCGCCACGACGATGGACAGGGCGAAGGACGCTTTCTTT | CSATTMDRAKDAFF
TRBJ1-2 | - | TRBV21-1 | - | TGTGCCGAAACGGTAAGGGGGATGAACTATGGCTACACCTTC | CAETVRGMNYGYTF
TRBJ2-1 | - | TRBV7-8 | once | TGTGCCAGCCAGCCGTCAATCAATGAGCAGTTCTTC | CASQPSINEQFF
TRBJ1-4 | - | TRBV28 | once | TGTGCCAGCAGTTTAGCAGGCAGACGAAATGAAAAACTGTTTTTT | CASSLAGRRNEKLFF
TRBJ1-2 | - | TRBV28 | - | TGTGCCAGCAGTTTTCCCGAGAGGACGGCTAACTATGGCTACACCTTC | CASSFPERTANYGYTF
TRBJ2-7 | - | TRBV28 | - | TGTGCCAGCAGTTTTGCTCCTTTCTACGAGCAGTACTTC | CASSFAPFYEQYF
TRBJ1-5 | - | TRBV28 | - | TGTGCCAGCAGGGCAGACCATCAGCCCCAGCATTTT | CASRADHQPQHF
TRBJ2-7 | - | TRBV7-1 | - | TGTGCCAGCAGCTTGGGACTTTTCGACGAGCAGTACTTC | CASSLGLFDEQYF
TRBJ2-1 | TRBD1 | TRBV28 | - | TGTGCCAGCGGAACAGGGGGCTACAATGAGCAGTTCTTC | CASGTGGYNEQFF
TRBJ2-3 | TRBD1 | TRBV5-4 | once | TGTGCCAGCAGACCTGGGACAGCCAGGACAGATACGCAGTATTTT | CASRPGTARTDTQYF
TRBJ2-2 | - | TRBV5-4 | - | TGTGCCAGCAGATCGTCCTGGGGCGCCGGGGAGCTGTTTTTT | CASRSSWGAGELFF
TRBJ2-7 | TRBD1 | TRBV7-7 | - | TGTGCCAGCAGCCCTAACAGGGGGCGCGGGAACGAGCAGTACTTC | CASSPNRGRGNEQYF
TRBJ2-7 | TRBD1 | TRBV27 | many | TGTGCCAGCAGTGATGGACAGGGACCCTACTACGAGCAGTACTTC | CASSDGQGPYYEQYF
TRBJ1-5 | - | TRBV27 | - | TGTGCCAGCAGTTTCGCGGCCTTAGGGCCCCAGCATTTT | CASSFAALGPQHF
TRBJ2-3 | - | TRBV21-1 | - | TGTGCCAGCAGCATCCGAATGGAGACAGAAACCACAGATACGCAGTATTTT | CASSIRMETETTDTQYF
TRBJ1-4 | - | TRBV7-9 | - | TGTGCCAGCAGCTCAACGAGGGAGGGGAGGGCTAATGAAAAACTGTTTTTT | CASSSTREGRANEKLFF
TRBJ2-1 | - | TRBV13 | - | TGTGCCAGCAGCTTAGCTGGGATCGGGAGCGGCTACAATGAGCAGTTCTTC | CASSLAGIGSGYNEQFF
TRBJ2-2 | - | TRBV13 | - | TGTGCCAGCAGCTTAAGTCGGACCGGGGAGCTGTTTTTT | CASSLSRTGELFF
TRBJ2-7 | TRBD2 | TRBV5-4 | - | TGTGCCAGCAGCTACGGACTAGCTGGGTCCTACGAGCAGTACTTC | CASSYGLAGSYEQYF
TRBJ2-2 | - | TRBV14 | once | TGTGCCAGCAGCCAAGTGGCTGAGACGCCGGTCGGGGAGCTGTTTTTT | CASSQVAETPVGELFF
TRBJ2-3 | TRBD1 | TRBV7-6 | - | TGTGCCAGCAGCTCGGGACAGAGCACAGATACGCAGTATTTT | CASSSGQSTDTQYF
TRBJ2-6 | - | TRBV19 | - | TGTGCCAGTAGTATGGGAATGGCTGGGGCCAACGTCCTGACTTTC | CASSMGMAGANVLTF
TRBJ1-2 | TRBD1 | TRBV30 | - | TGTGCCTGGAGCACAGGGGGCCACACCTTC | CAWSTGGHTF
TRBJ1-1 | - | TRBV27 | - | TGTGCCAGCAGTTTATCGGGGGGCCCTTCCATTATGAACACTGAAGCTTTCTTT | CASSLSGGPSIMNTEAFF
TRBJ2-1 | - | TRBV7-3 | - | TGTGCCAGCTCGCCTAGCTCTCGCCGAGACAATGAGCAGTTCTTC | CASSPSSRRDNEQFF
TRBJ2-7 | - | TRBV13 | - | TGTGCCAGCAGCTTATCGGGGGAGGCGCGGTACGAGCAGTACTTC | CASSLSGEARYEQYF
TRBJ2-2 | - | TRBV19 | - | TGTGCCAGTAGTATCCCCCAGGAATCCACCGGGGAGCTGTTTTTT | CASSIPQESTGELFF
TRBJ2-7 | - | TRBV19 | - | TGTGCCAGTAGTTGGGCTAGATCCTACGAGCAGTACTTC | CASSWARSYEQYF
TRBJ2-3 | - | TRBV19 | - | TGTGCCAGTAGTATAGGGGACGGCTCCTTCACAGATACGCAGTATTTT | CASSIGDGSFTDTQYF
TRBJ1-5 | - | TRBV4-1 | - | TGCGCCAGCAGCCAAGTCCCCCCAGGGCCGCGCAATCAGCCCCAGCATTTT | CASSQVPPGPRNQPQHF
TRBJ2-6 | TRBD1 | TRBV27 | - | TGTGCCAGCAGTGTCCTGACAGGGCAGAGGTTCTCTGGGGCCAACGTCCTGACTTTC | CASSVLTGQRFSGANVLTF
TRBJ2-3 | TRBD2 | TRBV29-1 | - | TGCAGCGTTGAAGTATGGCGGGAGGGCCGGTACGCCACAGATACGCAGTATTTT | CSVEVWREGRYATDTQYF
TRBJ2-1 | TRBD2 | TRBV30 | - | TGTGCCTTTCTAGCGGGAGGCTACAATGAGCAGTTCTTC | CAFLAGGYNEQFF
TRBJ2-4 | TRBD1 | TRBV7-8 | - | TGTGCCAGCAGCCGGAAAAGGGGTTGGGACAGCCGCAAAAACATTCAGTACTTC | CASSRKRGWDSRKNIQYF
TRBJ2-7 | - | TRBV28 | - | TGTGCCAGCAGTCGCAGGGGAAATTCGCGCTACGAGCAGTACTTC | CASSRRGNSRYEQYF
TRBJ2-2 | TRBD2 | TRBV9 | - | TGTGCCAGCAGCAGGACTAGCCCGAGGGAGCTGTTTTTT | CASSRTSPRELFF
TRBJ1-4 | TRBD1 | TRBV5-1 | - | TGCGCCAGCAGCGGAGGACAGGGTGGCTTCGAAAAACTGTTTTTT | CASSGGQGGFEKLFF
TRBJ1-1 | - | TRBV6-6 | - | TGTGCCAGCAGCACCGGGGGGGGAGCCCCGGCTTTCTTT | CASSTGGGAPAFF
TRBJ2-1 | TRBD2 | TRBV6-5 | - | TGTGCCAGCAGACAGCGGGAGAGGTATTACAATGAGCAGTTCTTC | CASRQRERYYNEQFF
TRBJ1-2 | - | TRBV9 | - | TGTGCCAGCAGTGGGGGGGTCTATGGCTACACCTTC | CASSGGVYGYTF
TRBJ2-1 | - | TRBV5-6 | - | TGTGCCAGCAGCTTGGAAATGTCGGAGAACAATGAGCAGTTCTTC | CASSLEMSENNEQFF
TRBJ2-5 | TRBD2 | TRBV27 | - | TGTGCCAGCAGTTTCCTAGCGGGATATGAGACCCAGTACTTC | CASSFLAGYETQYF
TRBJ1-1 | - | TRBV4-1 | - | TGCGCCAGCAGCCAAGAAGGCCTCTGGGAAAACACTGAAGCTTTCTTT | CASSQEGLWENTEAFF
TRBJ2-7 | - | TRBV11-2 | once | TGTGCCAGCAGCTTTTCCGGGACGGTCTACGAGCAGTACTTC | CASSFSGTVYEQYF
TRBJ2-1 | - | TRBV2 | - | TGTGCCAGCAGTGACAGGGGAACATCCACCACTTTAGATGAGCAGTTCTTC | CASSDRGTSTTLDEQFF